This T cell receptor (beta chain) was observed in a study of blood T cells in healthy people across ages. For the study at large: About one barcoded beta molecule per two T cells was the capture yield of template switching.

The use of a sample-barcoded 5' primer and a J-beta primer mix characterized a second PCR of 7 to 11 cycles. TCRdb processed the 5' RACE reads anew with MiXCR; each CDR3 protein has one entry. The sample records about 1.7 million distinct CDR3 sequences, 28% being singletons. Study findings and constraints: A greater number of naive CD4+ cells and higher diversity distinguished long-lived donors from aged donors.

Only a few counts were recorded for this clonotype. Its specificity is unknown. This CDR3 comprises 14 residues. V gave up 2 bases and J gave up 6 bases, with 15 bases separating them. CDR1 and CDR2 from the germline V gene are DFQATT and SNEGSKA (reference sequence). The sequence was obtained from a woman aged 30 to 39 in good health. The sequencing input was blood. The V gene is TRBV20-1, the J gene TRBJ2-3; D is perhaps TRBD2 (6 bases). The CDR3 bases are TGCAGTGCTAGATGGGCCTCGGGAGTCGATACGCAGTATTTT. Protein sequence: CSARWASGVDTQYF.